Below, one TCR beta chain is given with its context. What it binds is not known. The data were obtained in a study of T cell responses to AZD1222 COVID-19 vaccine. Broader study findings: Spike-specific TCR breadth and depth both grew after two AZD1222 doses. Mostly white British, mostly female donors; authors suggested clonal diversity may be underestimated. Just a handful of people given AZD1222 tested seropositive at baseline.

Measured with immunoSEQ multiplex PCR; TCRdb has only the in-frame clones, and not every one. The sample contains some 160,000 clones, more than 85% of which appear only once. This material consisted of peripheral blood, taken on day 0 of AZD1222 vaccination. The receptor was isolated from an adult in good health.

CDR3 bases: TGCGCCAGCAGCCGGACAGGGGAGGATGGCTACACCTTC. Protein: CASSRTGEDGYTF. The rearrangement links TRBV5-1 to TRBJ1-2; the match to TRBD1 covers 9 bases. The CDR3 runs to 13 residues. Per the germline V gene, CDR1 is SGHRS and CDR2 is YFSETQ. The ends lost 4 bases at V and 6 bases at J; junction bases unmatched: 4.